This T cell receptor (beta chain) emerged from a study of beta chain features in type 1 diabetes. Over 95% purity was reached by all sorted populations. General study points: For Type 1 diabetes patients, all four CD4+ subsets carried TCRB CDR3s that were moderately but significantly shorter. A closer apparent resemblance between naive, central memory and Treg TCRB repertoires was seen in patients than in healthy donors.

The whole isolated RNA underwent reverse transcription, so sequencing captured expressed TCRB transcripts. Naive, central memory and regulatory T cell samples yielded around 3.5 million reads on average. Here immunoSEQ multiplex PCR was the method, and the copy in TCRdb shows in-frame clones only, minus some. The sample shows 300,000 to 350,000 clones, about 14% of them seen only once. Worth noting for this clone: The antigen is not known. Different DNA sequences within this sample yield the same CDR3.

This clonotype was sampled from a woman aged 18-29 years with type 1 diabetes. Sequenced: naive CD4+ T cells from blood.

The CDR3 spells CAWSASSGNTIYF. Written as DNA, the CDR3 is TGTGCCTGGAGTGCGTCGTCTGGAAACACCATATATTTT. The chain recombines TRBV30 with TRBJ1-3; D uncertain. The V gene's germline CDR1 is GTSNPN and CDR2 SVGIG (reference sequence). The CDR3 totals 13 residues. V gave up 1 base and J gave up 1 base, with 5 bases separating them.